Here is one T cell receptor beta chain with its context. Its antigen is unknown. These data belong to a study of vaccination and CD4 T cells after COVID-19. Time point: late sampling 161 to 241 days after vaccination in a few convalescent patients. Treatment noted: approximately 11-day PBMC culture with coronavirus spike peptide pools or control peptides (ViraFEST assay). It was with about 9.5 IU/ml IL-2 and roughly 10 ug/ml peptide pools that 1.5 million to 2.5 million PBMCs per well were cultured. V gave up 3 bases and J gave up 5 bases, with 10 bases separating them. This CDR3 contains 13 residues. The Oncomine TCR Beta short-read assay generated sequence data from the DNA of cultured CD4+ T cells. Using its own MiXCR run on the PCR reads, TCRdb lists one record per CDR3 protein. The sample shows tens of thousands of distinct CDR3 sequences, over 25% of them seen only once.

The sample in question was CD4+ T cells from blood, cultured in vitro, obtained about 7 months after SARS-CoV-2 vaccination. The receptor's source is a human donor who had recovered from COVID-19. V gene TRBV12-3 or TRBV12-4 combines with J gene TRBJ1-1; D may be TRBD1 (6 bases). The CDR3 spells CASSLARGTEAFF. The CDR3 nucleotides read TGTGCCAGCAGTTTGGCGAGGGGGACTGAAGCTTTCTTT.